A single sample gave rise to the 11 T cell receptor beta chains below, sequenced in a study of monozygotic twins with inflammatory bowel disease. TCRdb re-called the 5' RACE reads; every CDR3 protein appears as one record, without DNA. The table gives about 380,000 distinct CDR3 sequences; the top ten clones make up roughly 2.6% of it. Sequencing was performed on blood. The receptor set was obtained from a human donor with ulcerative colitis or Crohn's disease, or a healthy co-twin of an affected twin (not recorded which).

The V and J genes are TRBV6-1 and TRBJ2-1; the TRBD1 assignment by TCRdb is unverifiable without DNA. Per germline, CDR1 MNHNS and CDR2 SASEGT. The CDR3 has 13 residues. The CDR3 region is CASSERQGTEQFF.

The CDR3 spells CASRFVVMGTEAFF. The chain recombines TRBV5-1 with TRBJ1-1. Germline V gene data show CDR1 as SGHRS and CDR2 as YFSETQ. The CDR3 sequence is 14 residues long.

The genes are TRBV18 and TRBJ2-3; TCRdb indicates TRBD1, and absent DNA this call remains unverified. Germline loops: CDR1 KGHSH, CDR2 LQKENI. This CDR3 has 14 residues. CDR3 loop: CASFRTGLTDTQYF.

The V and J genes are TRBV20-1 and TRBJ1-2; TCRdb outputs TRBD1, but without DNA this stays unchecked. CDR3 length: 15 residues. CDR1 and CDR2 (germline): DFQATT, SNEGSKA (reference sequence). Here the CDR3 reads CSASQGQGLNYGYTF.

The rearrangement joins TRBV12-3 or TRBV12-4 to TRBJ2-2; TCRdb indicates TRBD1, and absent DNA this call remains unverified. CDR3 length: 16 residues. The CDR3 sequence is CASSDGQGANTGELFF.

The chain couples TRBV5-1 to TRBJ2-6; TCRdb's assignment of TRBD1 cannot be checked, as there is no DNA. Germline lookup yields CDR1 SGHRS and CDR2 YFSETQ. This CDR3 spans 17 amino acids. This chain's CDR3 is CASSLVQGAYGANVLTF.

This chain connects TRBV4-3 to TRBJ2-5; TCRdb names TRBD1, which stays unverified in the absence of DNA. CDR3 length: 16 amino acids. CDR1 is LGHNA, CDR2 YSLEER, per germline. CDR3 sequence reads: CASSPGLGRGGETQYF.

The rearrangement uses TRBV10-3 and TRBJ2-7; there is no DNA to check the TCRdb D call of TRBD1. Germline lookup yields CDR1 ENHRY and CDR2 SYGVKD. The CDR3 runs to 16 residues. The CDR3 spells CAISEGPQGYSYEQYF.

The J gene is TRBJ2-4, the V gene TRBV5-1. From germline, CDR1 is SGHRS and CDR2 YFSETQ. The CDR3 is 14 amino acids. The CDR3 region is CASSLGQLRDIQYF.

The chain has TRBV5-6 and TRBJ2-7; absent DNA, TCRdb's TRBD1 call cannot be checked. Germline V lookup: CDR1 SGHDT, CDR2 YYEEEE. The CDR3 is made up of 14 amino acids. The CDR3: CASSRTGERYEQYF.

V is TRBV5-1 and J is TRBJ2-5; TCRdb's D gene call, TRBD1, goes unchecked for lack of DNA. The germline V gene has CDR1 SGHRS and CDR2 YFSETQ. CDR3 length equals 14 residues. The CDR3 loop reads CASSLTGGWETQYF.